The 11 T cell receptor beta chains below all came from one sample that was sequenced in a study of blood T cell repertoires in COVID-19 (dated by TCRdb to 2020 to 2022). Libraries were constructed by the immunoSEQ multiplex PCR assay. TCRdb carries this immuneACCESS record with in-frame sequences only. Its versions omit some clonotypes, under half of them owing to an unresolved V gene in the studies checked, with the rest unexplained. The sample contains 200,000 or so clones, 85% to 90% of them found a single time. About 6% of the sample comes from the top ten. Material: peripheral blood. These receptors originate from an older man with acute or convalescent COVID-19.

The chain carries TRBV18 and TRBJ1-5; TRBD1 is a possible D gene (5 bases). V lost 5 bases and J lost 3, with 14 bases in between. Germline V gene sequence: CDR1 KGHSH, CDR2 LQKENI. The CDR3 runs 15 residues. The CDR3 DNA reads as TGTGCCAGCTCAGCCGGGACTTCCCCCAATCAGCCCCAGCATTTT. Its protein product is CASSAGTSPNQPQHF.

The V and J genes are TRBV24-1 and TRBJ2-3; TRBD1 might be the D (6 bases). Germline V gives CDR1 KGHDR, CDR2 SFDVKD. The CDR3 extends over 16 amino acids. V lost 1 base, J lost 0 bases, and 10 bases lay in between. CDR3 nucleotides: TGTGCCACCAGTGATTTCGACGGGACAAGCACAGATACGCAGTATTTT. This translates into CATSDFDGTSTDTQYF.

The chain carries TRBV19 and TRBJ2-1, with 7 bases aligning to TRBD2. Germline V gene data show CDR1 as LNHDA and CDR2 as SQIVND (reference sequence). The CDR3 covers 13 residues. Trimming took 2 bases from V and 12 from J; bases not matched to a gene: 7. CDR3 DNA: TGTGCCAGTAGTATAAAAGGGAGGGACTCGCAGTTCTTC. Translation: CASSIKGRDSQFF.

This chain links TRBV11-2 with TRBJ2-3, with D maybe TRBD1 (5 bases). The CDR3 loop spans 14 amino acids. The V gene lost 5 bases and the J gene lost 7 bases, with 16 bases spanning the gap. CDR1 and CDR2 (germline): SGHAT, FQNNGV. As DNA, the CDR3 is TGTGCCAGCAGCATGCAGGGAATAGTCCATACGCAGTATTTT. Protein: CASSMQGIVHTQYF.

This clone was picked up one time. The rearrangement joins TRBV18 to TRBJ2-1, with 8 bases identical to TRBD2. This CDR3 is 16 amino acids long. Germline CDR1 and CDR2: KGHSH and LQKENI. Trimming removed 4 bases from V and 7 bases from J; junction bases left unmatched: 12. The CDR3 sequence: CASSLSQGSGTNEQFF. The CDR3 coding sequence is TGTGCCAGCTCACTTTCCCAGGGTAGCGGGACAAATGAGCAGTTCTTC.

J is TRBJ2-1 and V is TRBV5-1, with 12 positions matching TRBD2. The CDR3 loop spans 17 amino acids. Germline CDR1 is SGHRS and CDR2 is YFSETQ. The trim removed 4 bases at V and 0 bases at J, leaving 5 bases unmatched. Written as DNA, the CDR3 is TGCGCCAGCAGCGGAACTAGCGGGAGGAGCTCCTACAATGAGCAGTTCTTC. Translation gives CASSGTSGRSSYNEQFF.

V and J are TRBV6-5 and TRBJ2-1; 9 positions agree with TRBD1. Looked up from germline, CDR1 is MNHEY and CDR2 is SVGAGI. This CDR3 is built from 13 residues. V was pared by 6 bases and J by 7 bases, with 4 bases of the junction left unmatched. The CDR3 loop is CASRLQGANEQFF. DNA for the CDR3: TGTGCCAGCAGACTACAGGGGGCGAATGAGCAGTTCTTC.

This clone was seen a handful of times. The chain uses TRBV12-5 and TRBJ2-3; 7 positions agree with TRBD1. The CDR3 is made up of 17 amino acids. Germline CDR1 and CDR2: LGHNT and FRNRAP. Germline trimming cut 2 bases from V and 2 bases from J; bases unmatched to any gene: 10. CDR3 residues: CASGLRVTGIPTDTQYF. In DNA, the CDR3 is TGTGCTAGTGGTTTGAGGGTGACAGGGATCCCCACAGATACGCAGTATTTT.

The V gene is TRBV6-6, the J gene TRBJ1-1, with a possible D match to TRBD1 (6 bases). V lost 5 bases and J lost 2, with 15 bases in between. The CDR3 spans 15 residues. The germline CDR1 and CDR2 sequences are MNHNY and SVGAGI (reference sequence). Written as DNA, the CDR3 is TGTGCCAGCAGTCCGTGGGGGGGCGTCAACACTGAAGCTTTCTTT. It yields the protein CASSPWGGVNTEAFF.

This rearrangement joins TRBV18 to TRBJ2-7; a weak D match, TRBD2 (6 bases). This CDR3 is built from 14 residues. V dropped 4 bases and J dropped 2 bases, with 12 bases sitting between them. CDR1 and CDR2 (germline): KGHSH, LQKENI. Here the CDR3 DNA reads TGTGCCAGCTCACGGGCTGCGGGGACCTACGAGCAGTACTTC. This translates into CASSRAAGTYEQYF.

The chain carries TRBV6-5 and TRBJ1-1; TRBD1 matches at 11 bases. Germline loops: CDR1 MNHEY, CDR2 SVGAGI. This CDR3 has 15 amino acids. Trimming took 6 bases from V and 5 from J; bases not matched to a gene: 8. CDR3 sequence: CASRRTGGRETEAFF. CDR3 nucleotide sequence: TGTGCCAGCAGGCGGACAGGGGGCCGGGAGACTGAAGCTTTCTTT.